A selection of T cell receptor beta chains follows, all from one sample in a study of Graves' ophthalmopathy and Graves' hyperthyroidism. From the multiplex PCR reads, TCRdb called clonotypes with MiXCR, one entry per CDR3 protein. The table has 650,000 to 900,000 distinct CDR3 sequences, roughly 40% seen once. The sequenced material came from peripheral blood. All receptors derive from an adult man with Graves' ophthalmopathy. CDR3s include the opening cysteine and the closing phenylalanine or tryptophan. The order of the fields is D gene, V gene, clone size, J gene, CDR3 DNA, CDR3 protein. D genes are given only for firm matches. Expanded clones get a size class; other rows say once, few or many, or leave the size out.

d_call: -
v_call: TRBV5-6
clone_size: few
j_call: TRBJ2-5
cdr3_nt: TGTGCCACAGCTTGGGGTGGGGAGACCCAGTACTTC
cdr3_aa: CATAWGGETQYF

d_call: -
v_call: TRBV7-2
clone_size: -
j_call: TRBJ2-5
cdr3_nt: TGTGCCAGCAGCCCAGTGGGGGGGGCGATGTTGGAGACCCAGTACTTC
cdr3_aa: CASSPVGGAMLETQYF

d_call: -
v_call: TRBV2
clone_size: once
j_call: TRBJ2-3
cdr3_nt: TGTGCCAGCAGAAACACCGGGACACGGGTGGGGACAGATACGCAGTATTTT
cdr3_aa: CASRNTGTRVGTDTQYF

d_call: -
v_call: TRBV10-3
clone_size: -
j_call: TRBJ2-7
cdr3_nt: TGTGCCAGCAGTTTACGGGACGAGTTAGTTTCCTACGAGCAGTACTTC
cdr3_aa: CASSLRDELVSYEQYF

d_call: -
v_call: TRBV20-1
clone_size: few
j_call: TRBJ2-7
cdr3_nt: TGCAGTGCTAGAGATAGGGGGACACCGAAGAACTTC
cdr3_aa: CSARDRGTPKNF

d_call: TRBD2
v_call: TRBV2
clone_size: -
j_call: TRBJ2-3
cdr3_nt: TGTGCCAGCAACCCAGCGGGGTACACAGATACGCAGTATTTT
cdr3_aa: CASNPAGYTDTQYF

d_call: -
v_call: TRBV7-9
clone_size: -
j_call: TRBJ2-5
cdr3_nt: TGTGCCAGCAGCTTATTTGTTGGGGATCAAGGGACCCAGTACTTC
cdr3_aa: CASSLFVGDQGTQYF

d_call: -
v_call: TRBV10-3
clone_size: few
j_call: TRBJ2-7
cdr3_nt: TGTGCCATCAGTGAGTCGGGGGGCTCTGCGTCCGAGCAGTACTTC
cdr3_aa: CAISESGGSASEQYF

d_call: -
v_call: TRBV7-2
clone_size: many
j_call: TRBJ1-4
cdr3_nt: TGTGCCAGCAGACAGGCGTCTAATGAAAAACTGTTTTTT
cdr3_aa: CASRQASNEKLFF

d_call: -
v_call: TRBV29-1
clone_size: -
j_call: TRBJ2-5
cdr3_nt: TGCAGCCAAGGGCGGAGACAAGAGACCCAGTACTTC
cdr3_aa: CSQGRRQETQYF

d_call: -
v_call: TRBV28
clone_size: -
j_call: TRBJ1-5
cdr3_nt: TGTGCTCAGCAAGGAGGGGCCGGGCAGCCCCAGCATTTT
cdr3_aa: CAQQGGAGQPQHF

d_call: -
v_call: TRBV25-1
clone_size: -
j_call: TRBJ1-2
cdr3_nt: TGTGCCAGCAGTCTCCGGGGCGCTGTAGGCTATGGCTACACCTTC
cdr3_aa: CASSLRGAVGYGYTF

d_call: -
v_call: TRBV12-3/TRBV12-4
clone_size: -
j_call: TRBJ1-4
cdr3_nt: TGTGCCAGCAGTTTCGCCTGGGGAAGTCGTGAAAAACTGTTTTTT
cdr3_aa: CASSFAWGSREKLFF

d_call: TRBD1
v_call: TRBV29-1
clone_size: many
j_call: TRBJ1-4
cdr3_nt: TGCAGCGGGGGACAGGTCGCTAATGAAAAACTGTTTTTT
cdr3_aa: CSGGQVANEKLFF

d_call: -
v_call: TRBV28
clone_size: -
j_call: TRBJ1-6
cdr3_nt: TGTGCCAGCAGTCGACAGCCTAGACCCCTCCACTTT
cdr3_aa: CASSRQPRPLHF

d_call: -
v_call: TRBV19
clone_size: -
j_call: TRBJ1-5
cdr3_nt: TGTGCCAGTAGTCGGCAGGTAGTTGGTCAGCCCCAGCATTTT
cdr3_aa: CASSRQVVGQPQHF

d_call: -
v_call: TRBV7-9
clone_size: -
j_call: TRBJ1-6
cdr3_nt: TGTGCCAGCAGCTTAGAGGGGGGGGGGTGGAATTCACCCCTCCACTTT
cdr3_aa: CASSLEGGGWNSPLHF

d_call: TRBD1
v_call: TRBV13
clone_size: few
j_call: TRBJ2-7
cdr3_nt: TGTGCCAGCAGCTTAGGACAGGGGGCGATCTATGAGCAGTACTTC
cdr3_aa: CASSLGQGAIYEQYF

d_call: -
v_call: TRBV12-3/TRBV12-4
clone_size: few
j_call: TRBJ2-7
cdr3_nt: TGTGCCAGCAGCCTCCCCGGGACCGCAAGCTCCTACGAGCAGTACTTC
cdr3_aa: CASSLPGTASSYEQYF

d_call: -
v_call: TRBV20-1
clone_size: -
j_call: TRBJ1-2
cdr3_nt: TGCAGTGCTAAAGATACCCGGGGATCGAGATACTACACCTTC
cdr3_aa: CSAKDTRGSRYYTF

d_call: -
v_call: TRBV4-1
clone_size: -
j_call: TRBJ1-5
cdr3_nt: TGCGCCAGCAGCCAAGAATCCGAGGGGGGACGGTGGCCCCAGCATTTT
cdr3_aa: CASSQESEGGRWPQHF

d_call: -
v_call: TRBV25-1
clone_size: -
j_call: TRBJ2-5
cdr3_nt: TGTGCCAGCAGTGCTAGGGGGATACTGTTCTTGAAGACCCAGTACTTC
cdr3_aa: CASSARGILFLKTQYF

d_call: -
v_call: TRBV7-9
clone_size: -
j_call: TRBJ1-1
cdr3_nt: TGTGCCAGCAGCTTAACCTTCCCAGGGAGGTACACCGGAGCTTTCTTT
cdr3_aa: CASSLTFPGRYTGAFF

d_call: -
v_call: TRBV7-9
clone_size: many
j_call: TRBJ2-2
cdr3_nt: TGTGCCAGCAGCTTAAAACAGGGCGGGGAGCTGTTTTTT
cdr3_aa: CASSLKQGGELFF

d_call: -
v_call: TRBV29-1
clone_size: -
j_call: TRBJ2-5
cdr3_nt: TGCAGCGTGAACGGACTGGAGGGAGAGACCCAGTACTTC
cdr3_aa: CSVNGLEGETQYF

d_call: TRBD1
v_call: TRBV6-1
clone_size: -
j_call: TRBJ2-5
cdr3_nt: TGTGCCAGCCGACAGGGGACCCAGTACTTC
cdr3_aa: CASRQGTQYF

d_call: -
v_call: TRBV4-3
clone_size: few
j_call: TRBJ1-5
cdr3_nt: TGCGCCAGCAGCCAAGGATATTCAGAGAATCAGCCCCAGCATTTT
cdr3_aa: CASSQGYSENQPQHF

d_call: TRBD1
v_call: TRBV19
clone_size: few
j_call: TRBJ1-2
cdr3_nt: TGTGCCAGTAGTATGGGACAGGCCTATGGCTACACCTTC
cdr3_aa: CASSMGQAYGYTF

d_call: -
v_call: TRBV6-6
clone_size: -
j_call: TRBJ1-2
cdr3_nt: TGTGCCAGCATGCTAGGGCTCTCTAGGAACTATGGCTACACCTTC
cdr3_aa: CASMLGLSRNYGYTF

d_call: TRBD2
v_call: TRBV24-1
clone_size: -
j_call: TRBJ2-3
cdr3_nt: TGTGCCACCAGTGATTTAGGTAGCGGGAACACAGATACGCAGTATTTT
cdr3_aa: CATSDLGSGNTDTQYF

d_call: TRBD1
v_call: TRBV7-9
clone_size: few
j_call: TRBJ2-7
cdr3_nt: TGTGCCAGCAGCTCTGGGACAGTGGCCTACGAGCAGTACTTC
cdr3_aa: CASSSGTVAYEQYF

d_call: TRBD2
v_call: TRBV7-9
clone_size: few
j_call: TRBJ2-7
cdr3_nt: TGTGCCAGCAGCCCTAGAGGCGGACTAGCGGGGTCGACCTACGAGCAGTACTTC
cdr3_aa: CASSPRGGLAGSTYEQYF

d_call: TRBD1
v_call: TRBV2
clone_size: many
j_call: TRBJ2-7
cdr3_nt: TGTGCCAGCCTACTAGACAGGGACTACGAGCAGTACTTC
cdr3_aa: CASLLDRDYEQYF

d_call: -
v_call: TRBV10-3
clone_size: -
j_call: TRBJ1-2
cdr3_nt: TGTGCCATCACAGGGCCCTCACCCGCCTATGGCTACACCTTC
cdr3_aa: CAITGPSPAYGYTF

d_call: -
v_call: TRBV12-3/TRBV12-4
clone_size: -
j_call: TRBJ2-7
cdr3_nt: TGTGCCAGCAGTTTAGTTCCGAGGGGATACCCCTACGAGCAGTACTTC
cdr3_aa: CASSLVPRGYPYEQYF

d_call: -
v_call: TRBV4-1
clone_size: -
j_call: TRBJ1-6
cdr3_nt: TGCGCCAGCAGCCAAGAGGTACAATCACCCCTCCACTTT
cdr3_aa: CASSQEVQSPLHF

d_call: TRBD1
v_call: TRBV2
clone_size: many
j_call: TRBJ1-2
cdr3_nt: TGTGCCAGTGGCAGGGGGCCTAGTGGCTACACCTTC
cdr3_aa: CASGRGPSGYTF

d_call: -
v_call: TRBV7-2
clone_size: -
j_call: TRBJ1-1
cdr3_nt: TGTGCCAGCAGCAGTAACAGGGCCCCGAACACTGAAGCTTTCTTT
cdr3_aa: CASSSNRAPNTEAFF

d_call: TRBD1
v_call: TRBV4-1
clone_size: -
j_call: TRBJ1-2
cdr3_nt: TGCGCCAGCAGCCAAGTGTTAGGGGGCTACTATGGCTACACCTTC
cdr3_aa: CASSQVLGGYYGYTF

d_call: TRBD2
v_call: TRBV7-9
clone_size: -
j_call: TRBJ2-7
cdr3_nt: TGTGCCAGCAGCTTAGGCGGCCCAGCGGGAGTGGACTACGAGCAGTACTTC
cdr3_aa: CASSLGGPAGVDYEQYF

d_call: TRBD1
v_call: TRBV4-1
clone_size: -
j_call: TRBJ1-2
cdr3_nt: TGTGCCAGCAGCCAGGTCGACAGGGAGGCTGGCTACACCTTC
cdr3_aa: CASSQVDREAGYTF

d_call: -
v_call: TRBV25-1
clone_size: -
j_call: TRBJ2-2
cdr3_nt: TGTGCCAGCAGTCGAGGGGGGAGCCAATTCACCGGGGAGCTGTTTTTT
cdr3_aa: CASSRGGSQFTGELFF

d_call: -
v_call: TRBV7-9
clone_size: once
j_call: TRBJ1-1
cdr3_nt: TGTGCCAGCAGCTTAATCCCCGAAACAGCAAACACTGAAGCTTTCTTT
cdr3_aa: CASSLIPETANTEAFF

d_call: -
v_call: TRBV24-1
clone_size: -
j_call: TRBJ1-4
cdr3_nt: TGTGCCAGCAGTGGACCTAACGATGAAAAACTGTTTTTT
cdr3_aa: CASSGPNDEKLFF

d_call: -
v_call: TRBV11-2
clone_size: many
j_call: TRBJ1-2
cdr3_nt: TGTGCCAGCAGCTTAGGTGCAGGATTTTATGGCTACACCTTC
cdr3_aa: CASSLGAGFYGYTF

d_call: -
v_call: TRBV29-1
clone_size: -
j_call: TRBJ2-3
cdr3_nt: TGCAGCGTTGACCAAGGGTCAGATACGCAGTATTTT
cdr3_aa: CSVDQGSDTQYF

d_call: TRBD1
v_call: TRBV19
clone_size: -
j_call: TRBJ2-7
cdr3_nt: TGTGCCGGTAGTACCGAGGGACAGGAGGGACACGAGCAGTACTTC
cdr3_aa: CAGSTEGQEGHEQYF

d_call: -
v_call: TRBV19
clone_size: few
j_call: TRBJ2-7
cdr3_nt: TGTGCCAGTAGTACCCTCAGAAGTAGTGTCGACGAGCAGTACTTC
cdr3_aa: CASSTLRSSVDEQYF

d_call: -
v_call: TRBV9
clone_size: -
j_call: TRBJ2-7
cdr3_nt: TGTGCCAGCAGCGTTCTAGACGGCTCCTACGAGCAGTACTTC
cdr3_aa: CASSVLDGSYEQYF

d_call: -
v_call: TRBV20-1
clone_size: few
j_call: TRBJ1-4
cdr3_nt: TGCAGTGCTCTAGGGGTGTCTAATGAAAAACTGTTTTTT
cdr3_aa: CSALGVSNEKLFF

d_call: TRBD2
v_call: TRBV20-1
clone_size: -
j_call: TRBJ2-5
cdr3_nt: TGCAGTGCTAGAGGGACTAGCGGGAGGGCCAGTGAGACCCAGTACTTC
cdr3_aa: CSARGTSGRASETQYF